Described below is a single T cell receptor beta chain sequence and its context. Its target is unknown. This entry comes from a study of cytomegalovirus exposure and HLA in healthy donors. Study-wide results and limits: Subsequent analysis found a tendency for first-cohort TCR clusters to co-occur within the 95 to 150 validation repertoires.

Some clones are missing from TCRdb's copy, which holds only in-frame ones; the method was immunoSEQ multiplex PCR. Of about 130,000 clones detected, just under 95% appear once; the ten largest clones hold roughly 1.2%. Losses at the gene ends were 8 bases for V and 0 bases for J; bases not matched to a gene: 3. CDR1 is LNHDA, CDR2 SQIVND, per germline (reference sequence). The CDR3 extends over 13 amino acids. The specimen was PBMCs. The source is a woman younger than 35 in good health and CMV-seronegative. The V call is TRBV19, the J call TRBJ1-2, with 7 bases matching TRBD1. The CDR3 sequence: CASAGGPNYGYTF. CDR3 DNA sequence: TGTGCCAGTGCAGGGGGTCCTAACTATGGCTACACCTTC.